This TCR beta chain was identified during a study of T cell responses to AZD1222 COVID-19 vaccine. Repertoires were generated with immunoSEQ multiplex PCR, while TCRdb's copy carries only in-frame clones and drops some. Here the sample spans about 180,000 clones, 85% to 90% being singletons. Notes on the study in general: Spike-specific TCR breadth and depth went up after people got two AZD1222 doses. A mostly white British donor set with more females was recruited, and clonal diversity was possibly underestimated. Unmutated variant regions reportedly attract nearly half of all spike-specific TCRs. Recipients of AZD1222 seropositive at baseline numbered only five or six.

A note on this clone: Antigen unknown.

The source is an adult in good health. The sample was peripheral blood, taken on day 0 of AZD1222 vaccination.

The CDR3: CASREGIGAFF. The CDR3 nucleotides read TGTGCCAGCAGGGAGGGAATTGGAGCTTTCTTT. The chain employs TRBV25-1 and TRBJ1-1; no firm D call. Trimming stripped 6 bases from V and 10 bases from J, with 12 bases between. Germline V gene lookup returns CDR1 MGHDK and CDR2 SYGVNS. The CDR3 sequence is 11 residues long.